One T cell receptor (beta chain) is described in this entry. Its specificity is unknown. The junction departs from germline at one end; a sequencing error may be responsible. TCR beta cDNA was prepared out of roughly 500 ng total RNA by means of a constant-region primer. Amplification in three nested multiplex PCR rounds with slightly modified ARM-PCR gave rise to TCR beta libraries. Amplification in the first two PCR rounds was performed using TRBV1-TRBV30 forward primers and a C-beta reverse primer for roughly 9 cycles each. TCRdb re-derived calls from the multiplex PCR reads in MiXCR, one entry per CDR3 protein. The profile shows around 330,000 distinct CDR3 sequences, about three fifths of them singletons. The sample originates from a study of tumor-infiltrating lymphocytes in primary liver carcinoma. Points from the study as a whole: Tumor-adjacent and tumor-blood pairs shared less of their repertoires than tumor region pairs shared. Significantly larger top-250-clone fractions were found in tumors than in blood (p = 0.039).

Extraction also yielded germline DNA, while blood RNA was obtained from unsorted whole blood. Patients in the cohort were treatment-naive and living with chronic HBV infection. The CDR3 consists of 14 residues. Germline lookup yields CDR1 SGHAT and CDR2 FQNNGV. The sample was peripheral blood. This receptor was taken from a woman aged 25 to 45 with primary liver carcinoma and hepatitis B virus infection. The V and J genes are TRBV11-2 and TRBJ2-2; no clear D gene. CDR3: CANSSHSLGGELFF. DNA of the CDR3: TGTGCCAACAGCTCACATAGCCTGGGCGGGGAGCTGTTTTTT.